The TCR beta chain described here comes from a study of blood T cell repertoires in COVID-19. Authors' methods: Quantification of nucleated cells was approximated via reference gene primer amplification. The assay was immunoSEQ multiplex PCR, and TCRdb's table has in-frame clones only and misses some. The DNA was the basis for D and trimming; V, J and clone size are from that table. This sample carries about 140,000 clones, about three quarters of them seen once, and the ten largest clones take 2.5% to 3%. The sequenced sample was PBMCs or T cells enriched from blood (not recorded which). The clonotype originates from a woman between 45 and 65 years old who had recovered from COVID-19.

The chain's CDR3 is CALLGQGVLDSGANVLTF. The CDR3 bases are TGTGCCCTCCTGGGACAAGGGGTGTTGGACTCTGGGGCCAACGTCCTGACTTTC. The J gene is TRBJ2-6, the V gene TRBV7-9, with D tentatively TRBD1 (6 bases). This CDR3 contains 18 residues. CDR1 is SEHNR and CDR2 is FQNEAQ in the germline V gene (reference sequence). Trimming removed 11 bases from V and 0 bases from J, with 23 bases in between.